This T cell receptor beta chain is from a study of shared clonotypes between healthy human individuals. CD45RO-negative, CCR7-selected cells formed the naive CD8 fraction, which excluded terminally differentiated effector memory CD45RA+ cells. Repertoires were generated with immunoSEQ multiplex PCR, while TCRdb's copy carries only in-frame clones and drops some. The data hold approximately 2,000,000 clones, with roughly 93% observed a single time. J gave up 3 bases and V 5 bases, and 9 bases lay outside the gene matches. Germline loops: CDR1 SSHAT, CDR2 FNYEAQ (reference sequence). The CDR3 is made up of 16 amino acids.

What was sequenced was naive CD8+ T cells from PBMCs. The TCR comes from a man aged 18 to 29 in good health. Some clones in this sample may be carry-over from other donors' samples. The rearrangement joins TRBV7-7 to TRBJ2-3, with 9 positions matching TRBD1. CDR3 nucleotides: TGTGCCAGCAGCCCGGGGGACAGGGTGGTGACAGATACGCAGTATTTT. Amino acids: CASSPGDRVVTDTQYF.